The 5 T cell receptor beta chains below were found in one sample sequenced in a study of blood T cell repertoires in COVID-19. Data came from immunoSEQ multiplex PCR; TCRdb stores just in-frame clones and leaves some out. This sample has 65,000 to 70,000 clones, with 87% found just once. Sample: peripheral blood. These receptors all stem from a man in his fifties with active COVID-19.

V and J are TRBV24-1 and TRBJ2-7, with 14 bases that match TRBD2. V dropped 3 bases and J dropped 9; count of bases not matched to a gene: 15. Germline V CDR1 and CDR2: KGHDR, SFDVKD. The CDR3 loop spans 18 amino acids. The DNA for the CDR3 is TGTGCCACCAGTGATCCACGACTAGCGGGAGGGATGAAGACAAGGCAGTACTTC. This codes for CATSDPRLAGGMKTRQYF.

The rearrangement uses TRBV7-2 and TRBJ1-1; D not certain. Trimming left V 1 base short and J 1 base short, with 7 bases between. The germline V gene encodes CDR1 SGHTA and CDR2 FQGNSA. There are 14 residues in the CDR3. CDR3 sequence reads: CASSLGVGNTEAFF. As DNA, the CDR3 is TGTGCCAGCAGCTTAGGTGTCGGGAACACTGAAGCTTTCTTT.

The CDR3 loop reads CASSSSWGVSGANVLTF. CDR3 coding DNA: TGTGCCAGCAGCTCCAGCTGGGGGGTCTCCGGGGCCAACGTCCTGACTTTC. The J gene is TRBJ2-6, the V gene TRBV7-2, with TRBD2 as a possible D gene (6 bases). This CDR3 spans 17 amino acids. Trimming took 4 bases from V and 4 from J, leaving 17 bases between them. Germline values: CDR1 SGHTA, CDR2 FQGNSA.

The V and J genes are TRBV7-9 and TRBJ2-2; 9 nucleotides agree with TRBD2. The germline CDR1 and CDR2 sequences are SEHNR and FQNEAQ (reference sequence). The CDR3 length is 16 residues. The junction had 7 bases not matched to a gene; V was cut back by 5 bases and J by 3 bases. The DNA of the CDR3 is TGTGCCAGCAGCAAGCGGGGGGTAATGGACACCGGGGAGCTGTTTTTT. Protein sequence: CASSKRGVMDTGELFF.

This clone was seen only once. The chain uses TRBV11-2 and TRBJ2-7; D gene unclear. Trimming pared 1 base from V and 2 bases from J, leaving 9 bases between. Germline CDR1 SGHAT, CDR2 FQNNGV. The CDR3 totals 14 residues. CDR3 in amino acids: CASSLGQSTYEQYF. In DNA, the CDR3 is TGTGCCAGCAGCTTAGGGCAGTCGACCTACGAGCAGTACTTC. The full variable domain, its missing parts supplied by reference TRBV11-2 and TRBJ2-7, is EAGVAQSPRYKIIEKRQSVAFWCNPISGHATLYWYQQILGQGPKLLIQFQNNGVVDDSQLPKDRFSAERLKGVDSTLKIQPAKLEDSAVYLCASSLGQSTYEQYFGPGTRLTVT.